The 27 T cell receptor beta chains reported below all come from one sample, sequenced in a study of cytomegalovirus exposure and HLA in healthy donors. Vbeta (60) and Jbeta (13) primers were used in the PCR. Repertoires were generated with immunoSEQ multiplex PCR, while TCRdb's copy carries only in-frame clones and drops some. The sample shows some 180,000 clones, 70% to 80% of them seen only once. The specimen sequenced was PBMCs. These receptors were obtained from a woman in her fifties or sixties in good health and CMV-seropositive.

CDR3 protein: CASSYLLADTQYF. DNA of the CDR3: TGTGCCAGCAGTTACTTACTAGCAGATACGCAGTATTTT. The chain employs TRBV6-5 and TRBJ2-3; D is perhaps TRBD2 (5 bases). This CDR3 spans 13 amino acids. Trimming left V 1 base short and J 4 bases short, with 6 bases between. Germline CDR1 reads MNHEY; CDR2 reads SVGAGI.

The genes are TRBV2 and TRBJ2-7; a weak D match, TRBD1 (6 bases). This CDR3 comprises 13 residues. The germline V and J ends were trimmed by 5 bases and 6 bases, with 14 bases remaining between them. From germline, CDR1 is SNHLY and CDR2 FYNNEI. In nucleotides, the CDR3 is TGTGCCAGCAGTTACCTACAGGGTCCCGAGCAGTACTTC. It is translated as CASSYLQGPEQYF.

This chain joins TRBV10-3 and TRBJ2-3; perhaps TRBD2 as D (5 bases). Germline CDR1 ENHRY, CDR2 SYGVKD. The CDR3 covers 15 residues. The V gene lost 2 bases and the J gene lost 5 bases, with 14 bases spanning the gap. The CDR3 protein is CAISEGEGWGDTQYF. CDR3 sequence (DNA): TGTGCCATCAGTGAGGGTGAGGGCTGGGGAGATACGCAGTATTTT.

The genes are TRBV6-6 and TRBJ2-5, with no clear D. There are 11 residues in the CDR3. V lost 8 bases, J lost 3 bases, and 7 bases lay in between. CDR1 and CDR2 from the germline V gene are MNHNY and SVGAGI (reference sequence). CDR3 coding DNA: TGTGCCAGCTCCTTAGAAGAGACCCAGTACTTC. It specifies CASSLEETQYF.

The chain carries TRBV9 and TRBJ1-4; 9 nucleotides align to TRBD1. The germline CDR1 and CDR2 sequences are SGDLS and YYNGEE. The CDR3 length is 16 residues. J gave up 2 bases and V 0 bases, and 2 bases lay outside the gene matches. CDR3 nucleotide sequence: TGTGCCAGCAGCGTAGACAGGGGGCTGACTAATGAAAAACTGTTTTTT. It is translated as CASSVDRGLTNEKLFF.

The V call is TRBV5-1, the J call TRBJ2-5; a weak D match, TRBD1 (6 bases). The CDR3 has 18 residues. The V end lost 0 bases, the J end lost 0 bases, and 18 bases lay between the germline ends. The V gene's germline CDR1 is SGHRS and CDR2 YFSETQ. The CDR3 protein is CASSLAPATGTYQETQYF. In DNA, the CDR3 is TGCGCCAGCAGCTTGGCCCCGGCGACAGGAACGTACCAAGAGACCCAGTACTTC.

The chain recombines TRBV11-2 with TRBJ1-3; D remains ambiguous. The V and J ends lost 4 bases and 2 bases respectively, with 12 bases between them. Germline V gives CDR1 SGHAT, CDR2 FQNNGV. CDR3 size: 15 residues. CDR3 loop: CASSSDTYPGNTIYF. The DNA of the CDR3 is TGTGCCAGCAGCTCTGACACGTACCCTGGAAACACCATATATTTT. Together with reference TRBV11-2 and TRBJ1-3, the CDR3 gives the full variable domain: EAGVAQSPRYKIIEKRQSVAFWCNPISGHATLYWYQQILGQGPKLLIQFQNNGVVDDSQLPKDRFSAERLKGVDSTLKIQPAKLEDSAVYLCASSSDTYPGNTIYFGEGSWLTVV.

The V and J genes are TRBV2 and TRBJ2-2; 8 bases agree with TRBD1. This CDR3 is built from 14 residues. Germline CDR1 reads SNHLY; CDR2 reads FYNNEI. V lost 7 bases, J lost 6 bases, and 7 bases stayed unmatched. The CDR3 is CASNQGAEAGELFF. In DNA form, the CDR3 reads TGTGCCAGCAATCAGGGGGCGGAGGCCGGGGAGCTGTTTTTT.

The V and J genes are TRBV4-3 and TRBJ2-2; a weak D match, TRBD1 (5 bases). The germline CDR1 and CDR2 sequences are LGHNA and YSLEER. This CDR3 region has 14 residues. Trimming left V 4 bases short and J 1 base short, with 7 bases between. In nucleotides, the CDR3 is TGCGCCAGCAGCCGCGGACAGAACACCGGGGAGCTGTTTTTT. Its protein product is CASSRGQNTGELFF.

The V gene is TRBV28, the J gene TRBJ2-7, with D tentatively TRBD2 (5 bases). CDR1 is MDHEN and CDR2 is SYDVKM in the germline V gene. Trimming removed 5 bases at V and 7 bases at J, with 12 bases between. This CDR3 has 12 amino acids. The CDR3 spells CASSTLGEEQYF. The DNA for the CDR3 is TGTGCCAGCAGTACCCTCGGGGAGGAGCAGTACTTC.

V usage is TRBV29-1 and J usage is TRBJ2-7, with D possibly matching TRBD2 (6 bases). This CDR3 is built from 15 residues. The V gene lost 1 base and the J gene lost 3 bases, with 16 bases spanning the gap. The germline V gene encodes CDR1 SQVTM and CDR2 ANQGSEA. CDR3 in amino acids: CSVEASMGGLYEQYF. CDR3 nucleotide sequence: TGCAGCGTTGAAGCCTCGATGGGGGGTCTCTACGAGCAGTACTTC.

The rearrangement links TRBV7-9 to TRBJ2-1; TRBD1 aligns across 8 bases. V lost 4 bases and J lost 4; bases outside the gene matches: 3. The CDR3 has 14 residues. The germline CDR1 and CDR2 sequences are SEHNR and FQNEAQ (reference sequence). CDR3 region: CASSSWTGYNEQFF. Here the CDR3 DNA reads TGTGCCAGCAGCTCTTGGACAGGGTACAATGAGCAGTTCTTC.

The rearrangement joins TRBV2 to TRBJ2-5; TRBD2 matches at 11 bases. The germline CDR1 and CDR2 sequences are SNHLY and FYNNEI. CDR3 length: 18 residues. V lost 8 bases and J lost 2; bases outside the gene matches: 16. CDR3 sequence reads: CASGQGASGGPGQETQYF. Here the CDR3 DNA reads TGTGCCAGCGGCCAAGGGGCTAGCGGGGGGCCGGGGCAAGAGACCCAGTACTTC.

J is TRBJ2-3 and V is TRBV7-9, with 11 bases fitting TRBD2. The CDR3 contains 19 residues. The ends lost 6 bases at V and 2 bases at J; junction bases unmatched: 16. CDR1 SEHNR and CDR2 FQNEAQ come from the germline V gene (reference sequence). CDR3 protein: CASSSSLSMTSGVTDTQYF. DNA of the CDR3: TGTGCCAGCAGTTCCTCACTTTCGATGACTAGCGGGGTCACAGATACGCAGTATTTT.

The rearrangement joins TRBV7-8 to TRBJ2-7, with 8 bases fitting TRBD1. V shed 0 bases and J 7 bases; nucleotides not matched to a gene: 8. There are 15 residues in the CDR3. Germline lookup yields CDR1 SGHVS and CDR2 FQNEAQ. This CDR3 reads CASSLAVTGVIEQYF. The CDR3 region has the DNA TGTGCCAGCAGCTTAGCAGTGACAGGGGTCATAGAGCAGTACTTC.

The V call is TRBV7-9, the J call TRBJ2-7, with D perhaps matching TRBD1 (6 bases). Germline values: CDR1 SEHNR, CDR2 FQNEAQ (reference sequence). This CDR3 has 10 residues. V lost 5 bases and J lost 7, with 6 bases in between. The CDR3 loop is CASSQGEQYF. The CDR3 bases are TGTGCCAGCAGCCAGGGGGAGCAGTACTTC.

This sequence joins TRBV5-4 and TRBJ1-2; a possible D gene is TRBD1 (6 bases). The CDR3 runs 13 residues. The germline CDR1 and CDR2 sequences are SGHNT and YYREEE (reference sequence). V lost 0 bases to trimming and J lost 6 bases, with 9 bases between them. In DNA form, the CDR3 reads TGTGCCAGCAGCTTGGTGGCAGGGGATGGCTACACCTTC. This encodes CASSLVAGDGYTF.

V is TRBV4-3 and J is TRBJ1-4; D unclear. The CDR3 runs 16 residues. Trimming shortened V by 0 bases and J by 4 bases, and 12 bases separated the two germline ends. Germline values: CDR1 LGHNA, CDR2 YSLEER. CDR3 DNA sequence: TGCGCCAGCAGCCAAGATCAGTCAGGACTTAATGAAAAACTGTTTTTT. Translated, it gives CASSQDQSGLNEKLFF.

The chain uses TRBV7-2 and TRBJ1-5; weak D call: TRBD1 (5 bases). Trimming took 3 bases from V and 5 from J, leaving 11 bases between them. The CDR3 runs 14 residues. CDR1 SGHTA and CDR2 FQGNSA come from the germline V gene. CDR3: CASSFQGYHQPQHF. As DNA, the CDR3 is TGTGCCAGCAGCTTCCAGGGTTATCATCAGCCCCAGCATTTT. Supplemented by reference TRBV7-2 and TRBJ1-5, the full variable domain reads GAGVSQSPSNKVTEKGKDVELRCDPISGHTALYWYRQSLGQGLEFLIYFQGNSAPDKSGLPSDRFSAERTGGSVSTLTIQRTQQEDSAVYLCASSFQGYHQPQHFGDGTRLSIL.

This rearrangement joins TRBV5-6 to TRBJ2-3; 8 bases line up with TRBD1. Germline V gene lookup returns CDR1 SGHDT and CDR2 YYEEEE. The CDR3 consists of 15 residues. The J segment lost 6 bases and the V segment lost 1 base, leaving 7 bases of the junction unmatched. The CDR3 DNA follows: TGTGCCAGCAGCTTGCCTGACAGGGGTGGGGATACGCAGTATTTT. It is translated as CASSLPDRGGDTQYF.

DNA of the CDR3: TGTGCCAGCAGTTTATCGGGGATGCAGCCCCAGCATTTT. It is translated as CASSLSGMQPQHF. V and J are TRBV28 and TRBJ1-5; D is unresolved. The CDR3 is made up of 13 amino acids. Germline V gene data show CDR1 as MDHEN and CDR2 as SYDVKM. Trimming took off 1 base at V and 7 bases at J, with 8 bases between the two ends.

The table lists this clone with a count of one. The CDR3 loop reads CASSLVGLAGATGSYEQYF. The DNA for the CDR3 is TGTGCCAGCAGCTTGGTTGGGCTAGCGGGCGCCACGGGGTCCTACGAGCAGTACTTC. The chain recombines TRBV5-4 with TRBJ2-7; 8 bases agree with TRBD2. The CDR3 extends over 19 amino acids. Per germline, CDR1 SGHNT and CDR2 YYREEE (reference sequence). J gave up 1 base and V 0 bases, and 15 bases lay outside the gene matches. Full variable domain (missing parts from reference TRBV5-4 and TRBJ2-7): ETGVTQSPTHLIKTRGQQVTLRCSSQSGHNTVSWYQQALGQGPQFIFQYYREEENGRGNFPPRFSGLQFPNYSSELNVNALELDDSALYLCASSLVGLAGATGSYEQYFGPGTRLTVT.

V gene TRBV5-8 combines with J gene TRBJ2-6; D gene uncertain. This CDR3 contains 17 residues. CDR1 and CDR2 (germline): SGHTS, YDEGEE. V gave up 2 bases and J gave up 0 bases, with 12 bases separating them. CDR3 region: CASSFVTSSSGANVLTF. DNA for the CDR3: TGTGCCAGCAGCTTCGTCACATCTAGCTCTGGGGCCAACGTCCTGACTTTC.

This sequence joins TRBV5-1 and TRBJ2-7; 8 bases agree with TRBD1. Germline CDR1 and CDR2: SGHRS and YFSETQ. The V gene end was trimmed by 0 bases and the J gene end by 5 bases; junction bases not matched to a gene: 7. There are 15 residues in the CDR3. CDR3 sequence reads: CASSLANQGADEQYF. CDR3 DNA: TGCGCCAGCAGCTTGGCCAACCAGGGGGCAGACGAGCAGTACTTC.

The chain couples TRBV11-2 to TRBJ2-1; D unresolved. There are 16 residues in the CDR3. V lost 1 base, J lost 0 bases, and 10 bases lay in between. The germline gives CDR1 SGHAT, CDR2 FQNNGV. The CDR3 DNA is TGTGCCAGCAGCTTAGGCAGGCAAGTCTCCTACAATGAGCAGTTCTTC. It translates to CASSLGRQVSYNEQFF. Supplemented by reference TRBV11-2 and TRBJ2-1, the full variable domain reads EAGVAQSPRYKIIEKRQSVAFWCNPISGHATLYWYQQILGQGPKLLIQFQNNGVVDDSQLPKDRFSAERLKGVDSTLKIQPAKLEDSAVYLCASSLGRQVSYNEQFFGPGTRLTVL.

J is TRBJ1-3 and V is TRBV5-4; possibly TRBD1 for D (6 bases). Trimming pared 2 bases from V and 0 bases from J, leaving 15 bases between. The CDR3 spans 17 residues. From germline, CDR1 is SGHNT and CDR2 YYREEE (reference sequence). The CDR3 loop reads CASSFNRQVNSGNTIYF. CDR3 DNA: TGTGCCAGCAGCTTTAATCGACAGGTTAACTCTGGAAACACCATATATTTT.

V and J are TRBV6-5 and TRBJ2-3; D gene uncertain. Germline lookup yields CDR1 MNHEY and CDR2 SVGAGI. The germline V and J ends were trimmed by 5 bases and 2 bases, with 14 bases remaining between them. The CDR3 is made up of 15 amino acids. This chain's CDR3 is CASSLGQTNTDTQYF. As DNA, the CDR3 is TGTGCCAGCAGTCTTGGCCAAACAAACACAGATACGCAGTATTTT.